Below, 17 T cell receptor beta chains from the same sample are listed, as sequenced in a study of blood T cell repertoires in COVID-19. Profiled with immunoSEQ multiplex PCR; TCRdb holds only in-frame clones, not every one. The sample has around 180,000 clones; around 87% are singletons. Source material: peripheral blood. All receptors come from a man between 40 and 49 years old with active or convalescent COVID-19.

CDR3 region: CASSPRTGARGYTF. The CDR3 DNA reads TGTGCCAGCAGCCCCCGGACAGGGGCTCGTGGCTACACCTTC. The genes are TRBV7-2 and TRBJ1-2, with 9 bases matching TRBD1. With 5 bases clipped from V and 7 bases from J, the junction kept 8 bases outside the gene matches. Germline V lookup: CDR1 SGHTA, CDR2 FQGNSA. The CDR3 extends over 14 amino acids.

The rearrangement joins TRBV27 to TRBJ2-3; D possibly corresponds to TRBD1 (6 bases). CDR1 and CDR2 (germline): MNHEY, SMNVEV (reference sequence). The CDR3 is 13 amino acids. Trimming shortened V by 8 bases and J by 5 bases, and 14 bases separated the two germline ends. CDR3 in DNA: TGTGCCAGCGGGGGCCTAGGGAGAGATACGCAGTATTTT. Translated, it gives CASGGLGRDTQYF.

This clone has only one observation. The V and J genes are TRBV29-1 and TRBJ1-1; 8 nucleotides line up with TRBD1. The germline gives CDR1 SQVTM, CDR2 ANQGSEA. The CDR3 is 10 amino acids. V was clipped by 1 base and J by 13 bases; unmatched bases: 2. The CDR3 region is CSVEGQGIFF. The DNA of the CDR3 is TGCAGCGTTGAAGGACAGGGGATTTTCTTT.

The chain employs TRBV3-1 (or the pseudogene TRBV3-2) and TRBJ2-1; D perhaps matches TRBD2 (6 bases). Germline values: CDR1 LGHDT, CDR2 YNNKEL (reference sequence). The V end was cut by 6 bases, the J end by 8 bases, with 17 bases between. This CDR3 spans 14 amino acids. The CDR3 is CASRTGTGWDEQFF. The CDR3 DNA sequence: TGTGCCAGCAGAACCGGGACTGGGTGGGATGAGCAGTTCTTC.

For the CDR3, the DNA is TGCGCCAGCAGGAGGGACAGGCAGAGCTCCTATAATTCACCCCTCCACTTT. It translates to CASRRDRQSSYNSPLHF. This chain uses TRBV10-1 with TRBJ1-6; 8 bases are a match to TRBD1. Germline CDR1 and CDR2: WNHNN and SYGVQD (reference sequence). The CDR3 has 17 amino acids. Trimming removed 6 bases from V and 0 bases from J; junction bases left unmatched: 7.

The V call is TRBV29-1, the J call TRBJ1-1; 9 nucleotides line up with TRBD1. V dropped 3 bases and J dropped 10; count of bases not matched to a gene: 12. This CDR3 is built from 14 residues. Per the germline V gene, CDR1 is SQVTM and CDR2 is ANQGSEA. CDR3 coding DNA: TGCAGCGTTGATAGTCCCACAGGGGGCGGTGGAGCTTTCTTT. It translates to CSVDSPTGGGGAFF. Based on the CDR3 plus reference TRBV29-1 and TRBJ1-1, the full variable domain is SAVISQKPSRDICQRGTSLTIQCQVDSQVTMMFWYRQQPGQSLTLIATANQGSEATYESGFVIDKFPISRPNLTFSTLTVSNMSPEDSSIYLCSVDSPTGGGGAFFGQGTRLTVV.

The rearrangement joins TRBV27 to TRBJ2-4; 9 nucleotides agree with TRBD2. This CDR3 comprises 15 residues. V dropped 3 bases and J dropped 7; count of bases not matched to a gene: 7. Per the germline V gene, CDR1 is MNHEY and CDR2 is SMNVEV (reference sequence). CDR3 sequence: CASSLRGGQENIQYF. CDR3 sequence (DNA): TGTGCCAGCAGTTTGCGGGGGGGGCAGGAGAACATTCAGTACTTC.

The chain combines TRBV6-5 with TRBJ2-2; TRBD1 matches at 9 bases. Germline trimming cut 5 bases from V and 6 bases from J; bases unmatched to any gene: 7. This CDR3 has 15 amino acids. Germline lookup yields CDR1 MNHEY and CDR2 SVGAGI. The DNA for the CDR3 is TGTGCCAGCAGTAATCTGAACAGGGGGCCCGGGGAGCTGTTTTTT. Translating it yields CASSNLNRGPGELFF.

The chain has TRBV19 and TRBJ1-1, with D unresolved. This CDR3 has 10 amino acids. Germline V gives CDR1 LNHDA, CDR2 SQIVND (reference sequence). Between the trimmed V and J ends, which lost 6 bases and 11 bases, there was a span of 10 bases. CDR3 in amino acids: CASSARWAFF. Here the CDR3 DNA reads TGTGCCAGTAGCGCCCGGTGGGCTTTCTTT.

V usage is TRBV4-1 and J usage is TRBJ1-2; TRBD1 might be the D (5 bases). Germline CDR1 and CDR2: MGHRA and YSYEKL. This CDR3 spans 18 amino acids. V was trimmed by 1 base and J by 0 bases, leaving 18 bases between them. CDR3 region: CASSQAHARGKTNYGYTF. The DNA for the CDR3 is TGCGCCAGCAGCCAAGCTCATGCCCGGGGGAAGACTAACTATGGCTACACCTTC.

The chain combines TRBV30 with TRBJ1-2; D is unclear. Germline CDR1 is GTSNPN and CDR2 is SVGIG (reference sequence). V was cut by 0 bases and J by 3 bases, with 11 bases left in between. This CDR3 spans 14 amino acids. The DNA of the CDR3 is TGTGCCTGGAGTGTGAGGGCATCCTACTATGGCTACACCTTC. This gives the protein CAWSVRASYYGYTF.

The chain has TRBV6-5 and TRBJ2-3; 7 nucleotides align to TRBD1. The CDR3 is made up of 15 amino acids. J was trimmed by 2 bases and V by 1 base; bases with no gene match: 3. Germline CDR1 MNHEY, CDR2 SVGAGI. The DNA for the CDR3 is TGTGCCAGCAGTTACTTAGGACAGGCCACAGATACGCAGTATTTT. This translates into CASSYLGQATDTQYF.

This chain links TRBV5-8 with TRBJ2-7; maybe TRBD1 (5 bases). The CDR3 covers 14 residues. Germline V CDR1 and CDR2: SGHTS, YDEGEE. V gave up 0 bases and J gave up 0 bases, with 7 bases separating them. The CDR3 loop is CASSLGGHSYEQYF. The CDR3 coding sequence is TGTGCCAGCAGCTTGGGGGGCCACTCCTACGAGCAGTACTTC.

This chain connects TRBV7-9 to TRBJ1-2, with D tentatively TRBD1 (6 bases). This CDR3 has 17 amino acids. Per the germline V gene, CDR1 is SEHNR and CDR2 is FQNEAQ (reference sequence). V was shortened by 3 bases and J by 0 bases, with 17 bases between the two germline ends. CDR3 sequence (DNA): TGTGCCAGCAGCTTCAACTCCGTAGGACAGTCTAACTATGGCTACACCTTC. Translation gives CASSFNSVGQSNYGYTF.

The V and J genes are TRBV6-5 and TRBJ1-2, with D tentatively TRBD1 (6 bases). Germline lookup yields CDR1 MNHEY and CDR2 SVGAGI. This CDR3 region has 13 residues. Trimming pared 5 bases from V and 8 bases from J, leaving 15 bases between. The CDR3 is CASSRSGVSGYTF. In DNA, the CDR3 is TGTGCCAGCAGTCGCTCAGGGGTCAGCGGCTACACCTTC.

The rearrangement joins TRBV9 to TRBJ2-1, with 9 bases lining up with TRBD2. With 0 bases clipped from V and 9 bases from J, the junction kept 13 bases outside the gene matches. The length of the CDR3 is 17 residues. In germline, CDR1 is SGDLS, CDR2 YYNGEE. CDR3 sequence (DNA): TGTGCCAGCAGCGTAGATGGTCAGCGGGGGGCCGGTAGTGAGCAGTTCTTC. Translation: CASSVDGQRGAGSEQFF.

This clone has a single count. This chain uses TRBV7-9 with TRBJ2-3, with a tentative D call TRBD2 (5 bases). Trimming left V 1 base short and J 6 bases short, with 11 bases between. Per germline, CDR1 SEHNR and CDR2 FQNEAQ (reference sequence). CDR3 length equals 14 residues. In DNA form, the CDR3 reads TGTGCCAGCAGCTTAGGAGGGCTCCCGGATACGCAGTATTTT. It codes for CASSLGGLPDTQYF.